This T cell receptor beta chain was sequenced for a study of shared clonotypes between healthy human individuals. As for the study in general: Each donor had three CD4 naive, three CD4 memory, two CD8 naive and one CD8 memory plate.

Study-level results: Sequencing depth was expected to affect clonotype sharing among donors. Naive subsets tended to show greater estimated richness than memory subsets.

Each subset's genomic DNA was split evenly across several immunoSEQ plates. The protocol was immunoSEQ multiplex PCR, while the TCRdb copy is restricted to in-frame clones and leaves out a portion. This table holds 600,000 to 750,000 clones, around 70% found once. A note on this clone: Antigen specificity is unknown.

The clonotype originates from a woman aged 25 to 39 in good health. Sequencing was done on a sample of memory CD4+ T cells sorted from blood. Subset of the sample: CD45RA-negative fraction.

CDR3 loop: CASSLGGTSLETQYF. DNA of the CDR3: TGCGCCAGCAGCTTGGGGGGGACTAGTCTCGAGACCCAGTACTTC. The chain is built from TRBV5-1 and TRBJ2-5, with 8 bases lining up with TRBD2. Trimming at V came to 0 bases and at J to 5 bases, leaving 6 bases not matched to a gene. Per the germline V gene, CDR1 is SGHRS and CDR2 is YFSETQ. CDR3 length equals 15 residues.